The 10 T cell receptor beta chains reported below all come from one sample, sequenced in a study of graft-versus-host responses after intestinal transplantation. For these TCRs, the target antigens are not known. Libraries were prepared by immunoSEQ multiplex PCR; TCRdb keeps only in-frame clonotypes and omits some of them. Of around 26,000 clones detected, roughly 86% appear once; the ten largest clones hold 0.8% to 0.95%. This sample comprised unstimulated CD8+ T cells sorted from spleen or lymph node cells, obtained before transplant. These receptors were collected from a human donor who was the organ donor for an intestinal transplant.

The chain employs TRBV2 and TRBJ2-7; D may be TRBD1 (6 bases). The CDR3 is 15 amino acids. Trimming shortened V by 3 bases and J by 5 bases, and 17 bases separated the two germline ends. Germline values: CDR1 SNHLY, CDR2 FYNNEI. CDR3 sequence: CASSEGAAKAHEQYF. The CDR3, as DNA: TGTGCCAGCAGTGAGGGGGCAGCTAAGGCCCACGAGCAGTACTTC.

The V call is TRBV10-3, the J call TRBJ2-7; the D is unclear. This CDR3 comprises 13 residues. With 3 bases removed from V and 2 bases from J, the gap between germline ends came to 8 bases. CDR1 ENHRY and CDR2 SYGVKD come from the germline V gene. CDR3 sequence: CAISERVTYEQYF. CDR3 DNA sequence: TGTGCCATCAGTGAACGTGTTACCTACGAGCAGTACTTC.

There are a few counts of this clone. This chain connects TRBV20-1 to TRBJ2-1, with 10 bases identical to TRBD2. The V and J ends lost 4 bases and 12 bases, in that order; junction bases with no gene match: 3. Germline CDR1 and CDR2: DFQATT and SNEGSKA (reference sequence). CDR3 size: 11 residues. In DNA, the CDR3 is TGCAGTGCTACGAGCGGGAGGGGGCAGTTCTTC. Translation gives CSATSGRGQFF.

CDR3 protein: CASSLGRSNYGYTF. The CDR3 coding sequence is TGTGCCAGCAGCTTAGGGCGATCTAACTATGGCTACACCTTC. J is TRBJ1-2 and V is TRBV11-2; no reliable D call. CDR3 size: 14 residues. From germline, CDR1 is SGHAT and CDR2 FQNNGV. With 1 base removed from V and 0 bases from J, the gap between germline ends came to 6 bases.

The DNA for the CDR3 is TGTGCCAGCAGTGAATCCCCGGGACAGGGGACCTCCTACGAGCAGTACTTC. Amino acids: CASSESPGQGTSYEQYF. V usage is TRBV6-1 and J usage is TRBJ2-7; 10 nucleotides agree with TRBD1. V shed 2 bases, J shed 0 bases, and the junction held 7 bases outside the gene matches. The CDR3 length is 17 residues. Germline V CDR1 and CDR2: MNHNS, SASEGT.

There are a few counts of this clone. J is TRBJ1-2 and V is TRBV7-9, with a possible D match to TRBD1 (5 bases). The ends were cut back, 1 base at V and 2 bases at J, with 5 bases in the middle. The CDR3 loop spans 13 amino acids. Germline loops: CDR1 SEHNR, CDR2 FQNEAQ (reference sequence). CDR3 coding DNA: TGTGCCAGCAGCTTAGGGACAAACTATGGCTACACCTTC. This encodes CASSLGTNYGYTF.

The chain employs TRBV7-2 and TRBJ2-2; D perhaps matches TRBD1 (6 bases). The CDR3 is 14 residues long. Germline CDR1 SGHTA, CDR2 FQGNSA. V gave up 3 bases and J gave up 6 bases, with 11 bases separating them. The CDR3 sequence is CASSFPRGAGELFF. The CDR3 DNA is TGTGCCAGCAGCTTTCCCAGGGGTGCCGGGGAGCTGTTTTTT.

J is TRBJ1-1 and V is TRBV14; D is undetermined. Germline values: CDR1 SGHDN, CDR2 FVKESK. The CDR3 loop spans 17 amino acids. V was cut by 0 bases and J by 3 bases, with 17 bases left in between. This chain's CDR3 is CASSQDQWGLGYTEAFF. Written as DNA, the CDR3 is TGTGCCAGCAGCCAAGATCAGTGGGGTCTTGGTTACACTGAAGCTTTCTTT.

This chain links TRBV11-2 with TRBJ2-7; 12 nucleotides agree with TRBD1. This CDR3 comprises 16 residues. Germline V lookup: CDR1 SGHAT, CDR2 FQNNGV. V shed 4 bases and J 7 bases; nucleotides not matched to a gene: 11. DNA of the CDR3: TGTGCCAGCAGCTCAACACGGGACAGGGGGCGCCGGGAGCAGTACTTC. It specifies CASSSTRDRGRREQYF.

The chain joins TRBV6-5 to TRBJ2-2; no definite D call. Germline V gene lookup returns CDR1 MNHEY and CDR2 SVGAGI. This CDR3 region has 13 residues. The germline V and J ends were trimmed by 6 bases and 1 base, with 6 bases remaining between them. The DNA for the CDR3 is TGTGCCAGCAGCCCGATGAACACCGGGGAGCTGTTTTTT. This encodes CASSPMNTGELFF.